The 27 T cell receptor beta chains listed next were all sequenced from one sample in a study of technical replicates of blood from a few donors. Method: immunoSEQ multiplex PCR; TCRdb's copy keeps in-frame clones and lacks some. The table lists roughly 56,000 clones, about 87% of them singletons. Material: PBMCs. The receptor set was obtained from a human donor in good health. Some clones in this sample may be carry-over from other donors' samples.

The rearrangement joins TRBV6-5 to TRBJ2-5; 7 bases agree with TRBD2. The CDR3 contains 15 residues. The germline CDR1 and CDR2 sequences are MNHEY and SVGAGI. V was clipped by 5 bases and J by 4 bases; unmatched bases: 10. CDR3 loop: CASSPSRTSGETQYF. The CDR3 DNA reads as TGTGCCAGCAGTCCTTCTAGGACTAGTGGAGAGACCCAGTACTTC.

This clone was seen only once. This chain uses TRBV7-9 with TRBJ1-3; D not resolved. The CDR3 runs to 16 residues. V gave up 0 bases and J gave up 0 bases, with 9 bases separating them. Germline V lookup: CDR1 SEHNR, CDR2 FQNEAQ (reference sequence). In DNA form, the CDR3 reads TGTGCCAGCAGCTTAGCGACGGGAGACTCTGGAAACACCATATATTTT. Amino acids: CASSLATGDSGNTIYF.

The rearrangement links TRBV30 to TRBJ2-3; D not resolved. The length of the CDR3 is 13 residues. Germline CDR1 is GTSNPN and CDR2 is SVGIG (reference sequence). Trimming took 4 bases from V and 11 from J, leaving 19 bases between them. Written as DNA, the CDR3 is TGTGCCTGGAATCCTTCCGGGTCTAAAGAGCAGTATTTT. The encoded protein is CAWNPSGSKEQYF.

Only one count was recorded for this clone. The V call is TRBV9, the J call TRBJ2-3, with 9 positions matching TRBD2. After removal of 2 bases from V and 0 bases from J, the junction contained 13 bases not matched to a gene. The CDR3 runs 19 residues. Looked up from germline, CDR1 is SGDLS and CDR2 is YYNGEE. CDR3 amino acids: CASSVSSSGKLSSTDTQYF. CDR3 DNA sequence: TGTGCCAGCAGCGTGAGCTCTAGCGGGAAATTAAGTAGCACAGATACGCAGTATTTT.

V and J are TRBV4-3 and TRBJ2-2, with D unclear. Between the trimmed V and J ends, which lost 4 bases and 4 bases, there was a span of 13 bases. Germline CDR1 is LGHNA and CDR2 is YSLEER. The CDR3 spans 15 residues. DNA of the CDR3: TGCGCCAGCAGCCCCCCCGCCTCGGGCACCGGGGAGCTGTTTTTT. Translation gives CASSPPASGTGELFF.

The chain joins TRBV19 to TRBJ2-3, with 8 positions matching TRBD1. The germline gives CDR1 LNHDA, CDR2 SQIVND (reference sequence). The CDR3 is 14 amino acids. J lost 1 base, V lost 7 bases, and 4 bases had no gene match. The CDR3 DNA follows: TGTGCCAGTACCCCGGGACAGGGCACAGATACGCAGTATTTT. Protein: CASTPGQGTDTQYF.

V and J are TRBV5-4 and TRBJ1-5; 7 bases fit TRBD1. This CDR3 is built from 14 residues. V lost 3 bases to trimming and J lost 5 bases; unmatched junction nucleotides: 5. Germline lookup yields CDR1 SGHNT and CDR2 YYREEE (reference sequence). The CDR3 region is CASSSNTGDQPQHF. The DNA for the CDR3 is TGTGCCAGCAGCTCCAATACAGGGGATCAGCCCCAGCATTTT.

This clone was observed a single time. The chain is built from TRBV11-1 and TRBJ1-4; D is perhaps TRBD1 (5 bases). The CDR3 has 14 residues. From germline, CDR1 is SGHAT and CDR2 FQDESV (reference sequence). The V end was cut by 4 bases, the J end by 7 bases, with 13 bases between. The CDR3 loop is CASSSRQRSEKLFF. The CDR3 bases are TGTGCCAGCAGCTCTAGACAGAGGAGTGAAAAACTGTTTTTT.

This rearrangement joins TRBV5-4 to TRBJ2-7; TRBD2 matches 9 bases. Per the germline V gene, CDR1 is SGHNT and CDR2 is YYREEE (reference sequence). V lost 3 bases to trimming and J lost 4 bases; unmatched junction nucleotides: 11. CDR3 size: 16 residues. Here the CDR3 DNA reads TGTGCCAGCAGCTCGGCCGAGCGGGGGGCTCGGTACGAGCAGTACTTC. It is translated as CASSSAERGARYEQYF.

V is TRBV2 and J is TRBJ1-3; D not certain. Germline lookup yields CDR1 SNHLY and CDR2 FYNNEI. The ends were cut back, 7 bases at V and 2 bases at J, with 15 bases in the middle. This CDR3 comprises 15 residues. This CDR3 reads CASNAGKTAGNTIYF. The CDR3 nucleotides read TGTGCCAGCAACGCGGGGAAGACCGCTGGAAACACCATATATTTT.

CDR3 region: CASSLAHERGTYEQYF. The CDR3 DNA follows: TGTGCCAGCAGCTTAGCCCACGAGCGGGGGACCTACGAGCAGTACTTC. V usage is TRBV7-2 and J usage is TRBJ2-7, with 8 bases that match TRBD2. CDR1 and CDR2 (germline): SGHTA, FQGNSA. The V and J ends lost 0 bases and 2 bases, in that order; junction bases with no gene match: 6. This CDR3 comprises 16 residues. The full variable domain, with the rest looked up from reference TRBV7-2 and TRBJ2-7, is GAGVSQSPSNKVTEKGKDVELRCDPISGHTALYWYRQSLGQGLEFLIYFQGNSAPDKSGLPSDRFSAERTGGSVSTLTIQRTQQEDSAVYLCASSLAHERGTYEQYFGPGTRLTVT.

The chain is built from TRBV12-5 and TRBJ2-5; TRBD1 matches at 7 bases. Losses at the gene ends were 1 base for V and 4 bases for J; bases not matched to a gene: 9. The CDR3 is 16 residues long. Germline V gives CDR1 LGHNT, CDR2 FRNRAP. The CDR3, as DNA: TGTGCTAGTGGTTTGGACACGACAGGGTTCGGAGAGACCCAGTACTTC. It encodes CASGLDTTGFGETQYF.

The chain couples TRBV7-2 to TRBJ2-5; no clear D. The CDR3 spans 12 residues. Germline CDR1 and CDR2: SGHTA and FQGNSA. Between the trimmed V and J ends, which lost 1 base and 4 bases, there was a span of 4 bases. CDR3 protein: CASSLERETQYF. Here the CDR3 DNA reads TGTGCCAGCAGCTTAGAGCGAGAGACCCAGTACTTC.

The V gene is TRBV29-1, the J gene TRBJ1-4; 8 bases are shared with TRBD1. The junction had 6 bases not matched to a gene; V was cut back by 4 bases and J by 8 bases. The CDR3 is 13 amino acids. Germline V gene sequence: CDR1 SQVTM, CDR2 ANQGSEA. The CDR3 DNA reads TGCAGCGTTGCAGGGGGCTTGGGGGAAAAACTGTTTTTT. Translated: CSVAGGLGEKLFF.

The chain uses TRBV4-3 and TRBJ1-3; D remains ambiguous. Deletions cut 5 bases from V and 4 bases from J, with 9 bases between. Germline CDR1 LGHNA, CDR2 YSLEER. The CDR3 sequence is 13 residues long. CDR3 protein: CASSSGWGNTIYF. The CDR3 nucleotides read TGCGCCAGCAGCTCCGGGTGGGGAAACACCATATATTTT.

The CDR3 DNA reads as TGTGCCAGCGGAGACAGGGGACCCGGTAATTCACCCCTCCACTTT. Translating gives CASGDRGPGNSPLHF. The chain recombines TRBV5-4 with TRBJ1-6, with TRBD1 identical over 8 bases. V dropped 7 bases and J dropped 6; count of bases not matched to a gene: 9. The CDR3 totals 15 residues. CDR1 SGHNT and CDR2 YYREEE come from the germline V gene (reference sequence).

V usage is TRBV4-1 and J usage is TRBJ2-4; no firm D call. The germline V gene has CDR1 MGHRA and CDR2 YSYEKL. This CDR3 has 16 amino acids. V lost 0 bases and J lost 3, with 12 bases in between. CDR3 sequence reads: CASSQEDRMVKNIQYF. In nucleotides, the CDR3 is TGCGCCAGCAGCCAAGAAGATAGAATGGTCAAAAACATTCAGTACTTC.

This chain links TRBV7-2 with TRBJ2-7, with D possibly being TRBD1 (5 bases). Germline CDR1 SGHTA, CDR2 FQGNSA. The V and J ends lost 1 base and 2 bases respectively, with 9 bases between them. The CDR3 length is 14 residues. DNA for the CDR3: TGTGCCAGCAGCTTAGAGGTGACAGCCTACGAGCAGTACTTC. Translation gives CASSLEVTAYEQYF.

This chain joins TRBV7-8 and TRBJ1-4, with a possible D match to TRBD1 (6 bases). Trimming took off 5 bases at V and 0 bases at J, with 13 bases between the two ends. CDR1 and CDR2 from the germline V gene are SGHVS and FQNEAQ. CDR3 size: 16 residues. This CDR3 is CASSAWTAATNEKLFF. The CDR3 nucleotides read TGTGCCAGCAGCGCCTGGACAGCCGCAACTAATGAAAAACTGTTTTTT.

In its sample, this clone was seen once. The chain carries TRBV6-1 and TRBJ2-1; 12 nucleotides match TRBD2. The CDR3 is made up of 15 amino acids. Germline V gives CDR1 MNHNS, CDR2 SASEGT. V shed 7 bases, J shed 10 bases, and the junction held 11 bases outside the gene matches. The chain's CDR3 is CASIGASGGAGEQFF. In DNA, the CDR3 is TGTGCCAGCATTGGGGCTAGCGGGGGGGCCGGAGAGCAGTTCTTC.

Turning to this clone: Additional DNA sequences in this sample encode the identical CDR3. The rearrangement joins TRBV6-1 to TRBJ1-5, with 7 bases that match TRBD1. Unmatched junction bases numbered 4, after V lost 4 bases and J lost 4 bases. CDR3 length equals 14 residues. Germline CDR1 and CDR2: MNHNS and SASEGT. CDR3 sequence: CASSGAGGNQPQHF. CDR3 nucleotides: TGTGCCAGCAGTGGGGCAGGGGGTAATCAGCCCCAGCATTTT.

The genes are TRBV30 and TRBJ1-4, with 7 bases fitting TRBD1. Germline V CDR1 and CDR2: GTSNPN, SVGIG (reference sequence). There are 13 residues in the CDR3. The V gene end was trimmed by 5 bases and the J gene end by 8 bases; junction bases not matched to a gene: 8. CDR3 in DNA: TGTGCCTGGGCCCGACAGGGCTGGGAAAAACTGTTTTTT. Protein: CAWARQGWEKLFF.

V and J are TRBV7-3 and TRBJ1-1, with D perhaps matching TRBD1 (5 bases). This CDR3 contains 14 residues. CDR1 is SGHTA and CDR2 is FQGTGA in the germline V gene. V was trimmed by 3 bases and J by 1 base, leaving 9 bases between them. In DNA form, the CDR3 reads TGTGCCAGCAGCTTCCTAGGACAGAACACTGAAGCTTTCTTT. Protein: CASSFLGQNTEAFF.

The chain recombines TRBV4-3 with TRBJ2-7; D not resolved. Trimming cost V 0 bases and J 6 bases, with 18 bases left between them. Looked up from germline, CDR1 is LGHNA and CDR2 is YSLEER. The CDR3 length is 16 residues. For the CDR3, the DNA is TGCGCCAGCAGCCAAGACCTTCTCCCAATATACGGCGAGCAGTACTTC. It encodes CASSQDLLPIYGEQYF.

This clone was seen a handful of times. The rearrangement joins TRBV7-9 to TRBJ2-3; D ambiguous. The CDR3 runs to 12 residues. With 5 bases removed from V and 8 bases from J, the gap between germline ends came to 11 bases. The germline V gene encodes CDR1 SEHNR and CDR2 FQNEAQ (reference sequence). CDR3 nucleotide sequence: TGTGCCAGCAGCCTCCACTCCGGTACGCAGTATTTT. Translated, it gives CASSLHSGTQYF. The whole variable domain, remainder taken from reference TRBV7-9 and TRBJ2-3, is DTGVSQNPRHKITKRGQNVTFRCDPISEHNRLYWYRQTLGQGPEFLTYFQNEAQLEKSRLLSDRFSAERPKGSFSTLEIQRTEQGDSAMYLCASSLHSGTQYFGPGTRLTVL.

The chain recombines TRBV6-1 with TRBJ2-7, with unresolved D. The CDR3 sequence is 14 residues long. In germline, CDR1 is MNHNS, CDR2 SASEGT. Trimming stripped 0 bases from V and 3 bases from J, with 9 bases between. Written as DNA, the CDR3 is TGTGCCAGCAGTGAAGCCCTTCACGGCTACGAGCAGTACTTC. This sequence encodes CASSEALHGYEQYF.

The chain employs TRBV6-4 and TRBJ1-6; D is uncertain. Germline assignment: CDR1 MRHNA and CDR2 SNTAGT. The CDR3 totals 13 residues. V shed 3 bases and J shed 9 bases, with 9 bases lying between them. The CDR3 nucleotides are TGTGCCAGCAGTGAGGGAGAAGGTTCACCCCTCCACTTT. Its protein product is CASSEGEGSPLHF.